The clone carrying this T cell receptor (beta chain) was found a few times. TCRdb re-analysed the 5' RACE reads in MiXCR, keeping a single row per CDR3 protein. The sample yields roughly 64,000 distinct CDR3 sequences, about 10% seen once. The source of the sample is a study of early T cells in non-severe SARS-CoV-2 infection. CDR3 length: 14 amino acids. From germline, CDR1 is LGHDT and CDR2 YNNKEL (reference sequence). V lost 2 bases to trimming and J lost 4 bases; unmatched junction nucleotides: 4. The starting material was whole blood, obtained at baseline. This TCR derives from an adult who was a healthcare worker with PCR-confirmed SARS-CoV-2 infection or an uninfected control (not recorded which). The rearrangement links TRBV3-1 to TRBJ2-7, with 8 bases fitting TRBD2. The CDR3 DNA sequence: TGTGCCAGCAGCCAACGGACTAGCCCTTACGAGCAGTACTTC. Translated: CASSQRTSPYEQYF.